Each of the 22 T cell receptor beta chains below was sequenced from the same sample in a study of T cell repertoires in cytomegalovirus infection (dated by TCRdb to the late 2010s). The antigens of these receptors remain unknown. Interpreted using the paper, the treatment or condition label stands for: in vitro stimulation with specific CMV peptide epitopes to enrich CMV-specific T cells. The run used an Illumina HiSeq 1500. TCRdb redid the processing of the public reads, applying fastp at Q25 and MiXCR, and retained in-frame beta chains. CDR3 protein sequences are deduplicated, and each keeps its most common genes and DNA. The sample data list some 940,000 distinct CDR3 sequences, and around a third of these were observed just once. Together, the top ten hold over 11% of the sample. The sample consisted of cultured CD8+ T cells from PBMCs, taken from culture after CMV antigen stimulation. Receptor source: a human donor in good health (CMV status not recorded). Some clones in this sample may be carry-over from other donors' samples.

There are a few counts of this clonotype. This chain uses TRBV20-1 with TRBJ2-1, with 9 bases matching TRBD2. V was pared by 0 bases and J by 4 bases, with 10 bases of the junction left unmatched. Germline loops: CDR1 DFQATT, CDR2 SNEGSKA (reference sequence). The CDR3 loop spans 17 amino acids. This CDR3 reads CSARDQQRGVGYNEQFF. For the CDR3, the DNA is TGCAGTGCTAGAGATCAACAGCGGGGGGTCGGGTACAATGAGCAGTTCTTC.

In this sample, this clonotype turned up many times. The rearrangement joins TRBV7-2 to TRBJ1-6, with 8 bases that match TRBD1. The CDR3 has 15 amino acids. Trimming removed 5 bases from V and 9 bases from J; junction bases left unmatched: 9. Looked up from germline, CDR1 is SGHTA and CDR2 is FQGNSA. The CDR3 nucleotides are TGTGCCAGCAGCGAGGTGGCAGGGACAGGTTCACCCCTCCACTTT. Translating it yields CASSEVAGTGSPLHF. Combining the CDR3 with reference TRBV7-2 and TRBJ1-6 gives the whole variable domain GAGVSQSPSNKVTEKGKDVELRCDPISGHTALYWYRQSLGQGLEFLIYFQGNSAPDKSGLPSDRFSAERTGGSVSTLTIQRTQQEDSAVYLCASSEVAGTGSPLHFGNGTRLTVT.

The chain combines TRBV10-3 with TRBJ2-1; 11 positions agree with TRBD2. J was trimmed by 7 bases and V by 9 bases; bases with no gene match: 2. The CDR3 spans 12 residues. The germline V gene has CDR1 ENHRY and CDR2 SYGVKD. CDR3 sequence reads: CAISGGVNEQFF. The DNA for the CDR3 is TGTGCCATTAGCGGGGGGGTGAATGAGCAGTTCTTC.

This clonotype turned up a few times. One end of the junction varies from germline; a read error may be responsible. The chain is built from TRBV6-1 and TRBJ2-7; 8 bases are shared with TRBD1. This CDR3 region has 14 residues. Germline CDR1 reads MNHNS; CDR2 reads SASEGT. In nucleotides, the CDR3 is TGTGTCAGCAGTGAATGGGACAGGAACTACGAGCAGTACTTC. This sequence encodes CVSSEWDRNYEQYF.

The V call is TRBV11-1, the J call TRBJ2-3; 12 nucleotides agree with TRBD2. J gave up 4 bases and V 5 bases, and 7 bases lay outside the gene matches. The germline CDR1 and CDR2 sequences are SGHAT and FQDESV (reference sequence). This CDR3 has 16 amino acids. CDR3 nucleotide sequence: TGTGCCAGCAGCACCCGGACTAGCGGGGCCCCAGATACGCAGTATTTT. Translation gives CASSTRTSGAPDTQYF.

This clonotype was seen ten or more times. The chain has TRBV7-9 and TRBJ2-5; 11 nucleotides match TRBD1. The V and J ends lost 3 bases and 4 bases, in that order; junction bases with no gene match: 4. The CDR3 runs 15 residues. The germline V gene has CDR1 SEHNR and CDR2 FQNEAQ (reference sequence). The CDR3 DNA is TGTGCCAGCAGCTTCGGACAGGGGGCGGGAGAGACCCAGTACTTC. This codes for CASSFGQGAGETQYF.

The genes are TRBV3-1 and TRBJ2-3, with a possible D match to TRBD1 (5 bases). Germline V gene data show CDR1 as LGHDT and CDR2 as YNNKEL (reference sequence). Trimming removed 1 base at V and 6 bases at J, with 11 bases between. This CDR3 has 14 residues. CDR3 in amino acids: CASSQVPGLDTQYF. In nucleotides, the CDR3 is TGTGCCAGCAGCCAAGTTCCAGGGTTGGATACGCAGTATTTT.

The chain joins TRBV10-3 to TRBJ2-7, with TRBD1 identical over 8 bases. CDR1 is ENHRY, CDR2 SYGVKD, per germline. V was clipped by 10 bases and J by 5 bases; unmatched bases: 10. The CDR3 has 13 amino acids. CDR3 nucleotide sequence: TGTGCCACCAAACCGGACAGGGCCCACGAGCAGTACGTC. Translating gives CATKPDRAHEQYV.

The chain has TRBV11-2 and TRBJ2-5, with TRBD2 identical over 8 bases. CDR1 is SGHAT, CDR2 FQNNGV, per germline. The CDR3 spans 16 residues. V lost 2 bases to trimming and J lost 3 bases; unmatched junction nucleotides: 8. Here the CDR3 reads CASSLYGGAFEETQYF. The CDR3 region has the DNA TGTGCCAGCAGCTTATACGGGGGGGCGTTTGAAGAGACCCAGTACTTC.

This clonotype was seen a handful of times. The V gene is TRBV2, the J gene TRBJ2-3; 10 bases line up with TRBD1. V gave up 0 bases and J gave up 3 bases; unmatched junction bases: 12. Per germline, CDR1 SNHLY and CDR2 FYNNEI. There are 19 residues in the CDR3. The CDR3 nucleotides are TGTGCCAGCAGTGAAGCGCTTCCTGCAGGACAGGGGGTAACAGATACGCAGTATTTT. Its protein is CASSEALPAGQGVTDTQYF.

V is TRBV25-1 and J is TRBJ1-1, with D tentatively TRBD1 (5 bases). The CDR3 has 17 amino acids. Germline V gives CDR1 MGHDK, CDR2 SYGVNS. Trimming cost V 1 base and J 4 bases, with 19 bases left between them. The CDR3 region has the DNA TGTGCCAGCAGTGAATCTACTTGGGGCAGAGGGTTCACTGAAGCTTTCTTT. It translates to CASSESTWGRGFTEAFF.

This sequence joins TRBV7-6 and TRBJ1-2; 10 nucleotides agree with TRBD1. This CDR3 comprises 14 residues. V was pared by 4 bases and J by 10 bases, with 9 bases of the junction left unmatched. The V gene's germline CDR1 is SGHVS and CDR2 FNYEAQ. The CDR3 DNA sequence: TGTGCCAGCAGCTCCCTGGACAGGGGGAATGACTACACCTTC. It yields the protein CASSSLDRGNDYTF.

This rearrangement joins TRBV12-3 or TRBV12-4 to TRBJ2-1, with D perhaps matching TRBD2 (5 bases). V dropped 4 bases and J dropped 4 bases, with 14 bases sitting between them. This CDR3 spans 15 amino acids. The CDR3: CASSSRVARYNEQFF. CDR3 nucleotides: TGTGCCAGCAGTTCCCGAGTAGCGCGATACAATGAGCAGTTCTTC.

The J gene is TRBJ1-5, the V gene TRBV27; no reliable D call. The V gene lost 0 bases and the J gene lost 6 bases, with 9 bases spanning the gap. This CDR3 has 14 residues. The V gene's germline CDR1 is MNHEY and CDR2 SMNVEV (reference sequence). CDR3: CASSLSSWSQPQHF. Written as DNA, the CDR3 is TGTGCCAGCAGTTTATCGAGTTGGAGTCAGCCCCAGCATTTT.

This clonotype was seen at least ten times. The V gene is TRBV19, the J gene TRBJ2-1; TRBD1 matches 7 bases. The germline CDR1 and CDR2 sequences are LNHDA and SQIVND (reference sequence). J was trimmed by 0 bases and V by 9 bases; bases with no gene match: 5. The CDR3 length is 14 residues. The CDR3 DNA follows: TGTGCCAGCTCGACAGGGAGCTCCTACAATGAGCAGTTCTTC. Its translation: CASSTGSSYNEQFF.

Comment on this clonotype: A read error may account for a junction end that differs from germline. The J gene is TRBJ1-3, the V gene TRBV5-4; D unclear. CDR3 length: 15 amino acids. Germline V gene data show CDR1 as SGHNT and CDR2 as YYREEE (reference sequence). CDR3 residues: CASSLDHFSGNTIYF. CDR3 DNA sequence: TGTGCCAGCAGTTTGGACCACTTCTCTGGAAACACCATATATTTT.

This clonotype was found many times. J is TRBJ1-1 and V is TRBV7-9; 9 bases fit TRBD1. CDR1 and CDR2 from the germline V gene are SEHNR and FQNEAQ (reference sequence). Unmatched junction bases numbered 6, after V lost 5 bases and J lost 5 bases. The CDR3 is 14 amino acids. This CDR3 reads CASSRQGDWTEAFF. The CDR3 nucleotides are TGTGCCAGCAGCCGACAGGGGGATTGGACTGAAGCTTTCTTT.

The chain uses TRBV6-5 and TRBJ2-5, with D hard to call. Trimming took off 0 bases at V and 2 bases at J, with 10 bases between the two ends. From germline, CDR1 is MNHEY and CDR2 SVGAGI. This CDR3 is built from 15 residues. The CDR3: CASSYSLRPQETQYF. The CDR3 nucleotides are TGTGCCAGCAGTTACTCGTTACGGCCGCAAGAGACCCAGTACTTC.

The sample holds a few counts of this clonotype. The chain has TRBV3-1 and TRBJ1-6, with D possibly TRBD1 on 5 matching bases. The CDR3 consists of 15 residues. Trimming stripped 0 bases from V and 10 bases from J, with 13 bases between. The germline gives CDR1 LGHDT, CDR2 YNNKEL (reference sequence). The CDR3 sequence is CASSQEGQGNSPLHF. The CDR3, as DNA: TGTGCCAGCAGCCAAGAGGGGCAGGGAAACTCACCCCTCCACTTT.

This clonotype was counted a few times. The chain recombines TRBV12-3 or TRBV12-4 with TRBJ2-7; 8 nucleotides line up with TRBD1. CDR3 size: 14 residues. Trimming at V came to 3 bases and at J to 5 bases, leaving 6 bases not matched to a gene. This chain's CDR3 is CASSFRTGSHEQYF. The CDR3 region has the DNA TGTGCCAGCAGTTTCCGGACAGGGAGCCACGAGCAGTACTTC.

CDR3 sequence: CASSLGLALSYEQYF. The CDR3 DNA follows: TGTGCCAGCAGCCTCGGACTAGCTCTTTCCTACGAGCAGTACTTC. V gene TRBV3-1 combines with J gene TRBJ2-7; 8 bases agree with TRBD2. Losses at the gene ends were 4 bases for V and 1 base for J; bases not matched to a gene: 6. Germline assignment: CDR1 LGHDT and CDR2 YNNKEL (reference sequence). The CDR3 has 15 amino acids.

V is TRBV7-8 and J is TRBJ2-1, with D hard to call. Germline V CDR1 and CDR2: SGHVS, FQNEAQ. Between the trimmed V and J ends, which lost 2 bases and 9 bases, there was a span of 5 bases. This CDR3 has 11 residues. CDR3 in DNA: TGTGCCAGCAGCTTACTGGCTGAGCAGTTCTTC. Protein: CASSLLAEQFF.